Included here is one T cell receptor beta chain sequence, with context. This sample is drawn from a study of shared T cell receptors in the human thymus. Generated by immunoSEQ multiplex PCR, the TCRdb table keeps only in-frame clones and is missing some. This repertoire shows about 380,000 clones, around 93% found once; its top ten account for approximately 0.02%. This CDR3 has 17 amino acids. The germline V gene has CDR1 MDHEN and CDR2 SYDVKM. Trimming stripped 4 bases from V and 8 bases from J, with 23 bases between. This clonotype was sampled from a human donor. Sequenced material: thymocytes. This chain uses TRBV28 with TRBJ1-4; D possibly corresponds to TRBD1 (6 bases). CDR3 residues: CASSSLKMGARGEKLFF. DNA of the CDR3: TGTGCCAGCAGTTCACTTAAAATGGGGGCCCGGGGGGAAAAACTGTTTTTT.